This section outlines one T cell receptor (beta chain) sequence together with its context. Its antigen is unknown. TCR beta sequencing was performed on blood CD8+ and CD4+ T cells. The sample comes from a study of CD8 T cells in Susac syndrome. Findings and limits, study-wide: Acknowledgment was made by the study that its TCR sequencing and HLA analysis involved a relatively small number of individuals.

With random hexamers, reverse transcription was performed on 0.5 to 1 ug of RNA. In TCRdb, the immunoSEQ multiplex PCR reads were re-called with MiXCR into one record per CDR3 protein. The sample yields around 180,000 distinct CDR3 sequences, over 85% seen once. The germline gives CDR1 LGHDT, CDR2 YNNKEL (reference sequence). Trimming stripped 4 bases from V and 4 bases from J, with 16 bases between. CDR3 length: 15 residues. The receptor was derived from a human donor with multiple sclerosis. The specimen was CD4+ T cells from PBMCs. The chain links TRBV3-1 to TRBJ2-5; D unclear. In DNA form, the CDR3 reads TGTGCCAGCAGCCCCTCAGACGTCCTACGAGAGACCCAGTACTTC. Its protein product is CASSPSDVLRETQYF.